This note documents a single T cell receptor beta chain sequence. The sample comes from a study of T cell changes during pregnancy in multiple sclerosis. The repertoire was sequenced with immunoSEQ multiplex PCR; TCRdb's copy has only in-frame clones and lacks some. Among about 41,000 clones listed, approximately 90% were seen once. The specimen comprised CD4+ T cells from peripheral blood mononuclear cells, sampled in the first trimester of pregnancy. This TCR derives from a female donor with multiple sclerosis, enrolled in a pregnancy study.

In DNA, the CDR3 is TGTGCCAGCAGCCAAGTTCAGGGGCGATTCACTGAAGCTTTCTTT. It codes for CASSQVQGRFTEAFF. The chain joins TRBV14 to TRBJ1-1, with D tentatively TRBD1 (6 bases). Germline assignment: CDR1 SGHDN and CDR2 FVKESK. V dropped 1 base and J dropped 4 bases, with 13 bases sitting between them. The CDR3 is 15 residues long.